The clone carrying this T cell receptor (beta chain) was counted only a few times. Its target is unknown. The germline V and J ends were trimmed by 8 bases and 5 bases, with 10 bases remaining between them. The length of the CDR3 is 12 residues. CDR1 MNHEY and CDR2 SMNVEV come from the germline V gene (reference sequence). The source of the sample is a study of cytotoxic CD8 clonotypes in ibrutinib-treated CLL. Study overall: Response samples were drawn at a median of roughly 13 months of treatment, range 6 to 36. Samples yielded averages of roughly 250,000 productive templates and some 94,000 productive rearrangements.

Overall study findings and caveats: At baseline, clonality was higher than in age-matched healthy donors and correlated with CD8+ counts.

Data came from immunoSEQ multiplex PCR; TCRdb stores just in-frame clones and leaves some out. The data show some 130,000 clones, with approximately 85% seen just once and roughly 2% held by the top ten. This TCR came from a human donor with chronic lymphocytic leukemia. The rearrangement joins TRBV27 to TRBJ1-5; D is unclear. Sequences were derived from PBMCs, sampled after 24 months of ibrutinib treatment. CDR3 sequence (DNA): TGTGCCAGCGGGGTTAGGGATCAGCCCCAGCATTTT. It yields the protein CASGVRDQPQHF.